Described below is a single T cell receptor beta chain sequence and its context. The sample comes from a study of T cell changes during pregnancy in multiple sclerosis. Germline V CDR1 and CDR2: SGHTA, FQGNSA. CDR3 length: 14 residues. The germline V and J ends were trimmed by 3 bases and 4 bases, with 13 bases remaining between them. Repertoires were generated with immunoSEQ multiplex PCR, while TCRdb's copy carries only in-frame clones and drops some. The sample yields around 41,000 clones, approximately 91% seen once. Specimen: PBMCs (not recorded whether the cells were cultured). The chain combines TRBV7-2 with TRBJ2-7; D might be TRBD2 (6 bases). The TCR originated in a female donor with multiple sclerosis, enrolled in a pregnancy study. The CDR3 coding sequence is TGTGCCAGCAGCTTCGAGGGAGGCCCTTACGAGCAGTACTTC. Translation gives CASSFEGGPYEQYF.